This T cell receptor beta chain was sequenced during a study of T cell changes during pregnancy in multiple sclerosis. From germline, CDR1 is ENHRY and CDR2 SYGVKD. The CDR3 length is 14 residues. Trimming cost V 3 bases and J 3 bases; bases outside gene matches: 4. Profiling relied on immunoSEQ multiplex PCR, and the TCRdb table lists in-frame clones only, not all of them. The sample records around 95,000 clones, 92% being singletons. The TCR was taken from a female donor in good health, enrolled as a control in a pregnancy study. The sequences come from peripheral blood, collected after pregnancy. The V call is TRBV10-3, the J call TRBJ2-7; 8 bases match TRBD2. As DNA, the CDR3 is TGTGCCATCAGTGAAGCGGGGGCGGGCTACGAGCAGTACTTC. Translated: CAISEAGAGYEQYF.